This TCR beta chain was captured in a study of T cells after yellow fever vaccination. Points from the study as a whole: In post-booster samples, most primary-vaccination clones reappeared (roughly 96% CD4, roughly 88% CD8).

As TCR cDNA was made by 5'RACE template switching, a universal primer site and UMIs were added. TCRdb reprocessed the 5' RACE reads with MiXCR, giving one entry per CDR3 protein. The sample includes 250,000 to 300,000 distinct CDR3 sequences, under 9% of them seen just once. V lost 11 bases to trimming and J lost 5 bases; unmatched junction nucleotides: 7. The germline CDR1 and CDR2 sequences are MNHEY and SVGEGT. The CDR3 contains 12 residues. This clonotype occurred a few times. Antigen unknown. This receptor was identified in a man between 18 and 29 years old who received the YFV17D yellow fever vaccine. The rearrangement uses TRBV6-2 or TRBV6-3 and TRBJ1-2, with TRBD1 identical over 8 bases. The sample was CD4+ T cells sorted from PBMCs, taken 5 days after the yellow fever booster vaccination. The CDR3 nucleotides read TGTGCCGTACTCCGGACAGGGTATGGCTACACCTTC. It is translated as CAVLRTGYGYTF.